The clone carrying this T cell receptor (beta chain) was counted many times. The sample comes from a study of identical twins. TCRdb called the 5' RACE reads again in MiXCR, with one record for every CDR3 protein. Among 200,000 to 250,000 distinct CDR3 sequences, around 15% were seen once, and the ten largest hold approximately 8.2%. The CDR3 has 17 amino acids. V was clipped by 1 base and J by 0 bases, with 14 bases between them. From germline, CDR1 is MNHEY and CDR2 SMNVEV (reference sequence). The sample comprised memory (CD45RO+) T cells sorted from blood. This TCR was sampled from a young woman in good health. The chain carries TRBV27 and TRBJ2-3, with TRBD2 as a possible D gene (7 bases). The CDR3 region has the DNA TGTGCCAGCAGTTTATTTGGCGGGGGCGGGAGCACAGATACGCAGTATTTT. Protein: CASSLFGGGGSTDTQYF.